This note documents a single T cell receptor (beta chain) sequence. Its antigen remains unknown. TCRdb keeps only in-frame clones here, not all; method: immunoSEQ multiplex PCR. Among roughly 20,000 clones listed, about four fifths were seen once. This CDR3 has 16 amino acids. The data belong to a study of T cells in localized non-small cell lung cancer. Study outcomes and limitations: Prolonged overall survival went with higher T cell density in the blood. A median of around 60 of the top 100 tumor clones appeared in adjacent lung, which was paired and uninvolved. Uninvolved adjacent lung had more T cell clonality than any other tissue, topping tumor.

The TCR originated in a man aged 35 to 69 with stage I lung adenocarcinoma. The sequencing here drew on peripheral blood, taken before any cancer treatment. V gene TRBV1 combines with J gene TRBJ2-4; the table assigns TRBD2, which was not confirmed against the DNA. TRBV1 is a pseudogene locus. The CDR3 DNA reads TGCACCAGCAGCCGGAGCGGGGGTATAGCCAAAAACATTCAGTACTTC. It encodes CTSSRSGGIAKNIQYF.